This T cell receptor beta chain derives from a study of cytomegalovirus exposure and HLA in healthy donors. A word on this clone: The antigen is unknown.

Study conclusions and caveats: Of the V segments, some could not be distinguished, including TRBV6-2 and TRBV6-3, and were excluded. Earlier analysis found most TCR beta V segments productive about 87% or about 30% of the time.

The primer mix had 60 Vbeta and 13 Jbeta primers. Sequencing was performed with immunoSEQ multiplex PCR; in TCRdb, only in-frame clones are kept and a portion is missing. The record lists about 110,000 clones, of which the ten most abundant hold 0.55% to 0.6%. V was clipped by 6 bases and J by 2 bases, with 14 bases between them. CDR1 MNHEY and CDR2 SVGAGI come from the germline V gene. This CDR3 comprises 14 residues. V gene TRBV6-5 combines with J gene TRBJ2-7; possible D gene TRBD2, 6 bases. Material for sequencing was PBMCs. The clonotype originates from a man between 50 and 59 years old in good health and CMV-seronegative. CDR3 amino acids: CASSPRLGTYEQYF. DNA of the CDR3: TGTGCCAGCAGCCCGCGACTAGGAACCTACGAGCAGTACTTC.